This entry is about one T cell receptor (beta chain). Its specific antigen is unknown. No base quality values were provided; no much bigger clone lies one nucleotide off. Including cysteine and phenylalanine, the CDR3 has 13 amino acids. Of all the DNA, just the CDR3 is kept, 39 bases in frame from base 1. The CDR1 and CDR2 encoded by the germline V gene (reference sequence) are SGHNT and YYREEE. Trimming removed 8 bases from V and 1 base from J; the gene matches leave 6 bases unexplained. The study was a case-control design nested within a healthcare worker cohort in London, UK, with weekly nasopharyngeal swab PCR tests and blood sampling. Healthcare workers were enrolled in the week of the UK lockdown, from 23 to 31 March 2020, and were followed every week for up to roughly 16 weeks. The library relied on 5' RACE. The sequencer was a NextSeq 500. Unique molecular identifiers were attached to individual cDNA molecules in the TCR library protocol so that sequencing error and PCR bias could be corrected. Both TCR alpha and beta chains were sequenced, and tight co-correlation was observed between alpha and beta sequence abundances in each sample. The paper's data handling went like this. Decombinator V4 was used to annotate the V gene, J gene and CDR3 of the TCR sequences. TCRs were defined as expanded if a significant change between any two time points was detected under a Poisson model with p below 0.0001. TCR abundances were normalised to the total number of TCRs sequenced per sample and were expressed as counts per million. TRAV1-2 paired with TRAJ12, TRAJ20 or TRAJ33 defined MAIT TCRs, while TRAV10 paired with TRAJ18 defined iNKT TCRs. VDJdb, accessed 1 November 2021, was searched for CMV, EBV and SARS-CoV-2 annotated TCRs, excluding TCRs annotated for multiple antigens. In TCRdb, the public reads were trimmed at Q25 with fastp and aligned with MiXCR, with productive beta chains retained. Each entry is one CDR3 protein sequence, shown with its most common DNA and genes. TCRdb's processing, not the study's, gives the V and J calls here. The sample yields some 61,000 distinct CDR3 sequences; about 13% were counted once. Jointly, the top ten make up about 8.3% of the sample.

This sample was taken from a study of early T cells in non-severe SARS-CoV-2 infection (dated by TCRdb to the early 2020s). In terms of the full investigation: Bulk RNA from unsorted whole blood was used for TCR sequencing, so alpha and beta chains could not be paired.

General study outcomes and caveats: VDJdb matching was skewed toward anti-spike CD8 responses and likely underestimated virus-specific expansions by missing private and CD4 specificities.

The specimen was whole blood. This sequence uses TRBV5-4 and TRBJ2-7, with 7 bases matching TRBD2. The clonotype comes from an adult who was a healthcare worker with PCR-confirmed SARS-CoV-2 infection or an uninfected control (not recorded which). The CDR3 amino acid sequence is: CASGGRESYEQYF. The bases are TGTGCCAGTGGCGGGAGAGAGTCCTACGAGCAGTACTTC.